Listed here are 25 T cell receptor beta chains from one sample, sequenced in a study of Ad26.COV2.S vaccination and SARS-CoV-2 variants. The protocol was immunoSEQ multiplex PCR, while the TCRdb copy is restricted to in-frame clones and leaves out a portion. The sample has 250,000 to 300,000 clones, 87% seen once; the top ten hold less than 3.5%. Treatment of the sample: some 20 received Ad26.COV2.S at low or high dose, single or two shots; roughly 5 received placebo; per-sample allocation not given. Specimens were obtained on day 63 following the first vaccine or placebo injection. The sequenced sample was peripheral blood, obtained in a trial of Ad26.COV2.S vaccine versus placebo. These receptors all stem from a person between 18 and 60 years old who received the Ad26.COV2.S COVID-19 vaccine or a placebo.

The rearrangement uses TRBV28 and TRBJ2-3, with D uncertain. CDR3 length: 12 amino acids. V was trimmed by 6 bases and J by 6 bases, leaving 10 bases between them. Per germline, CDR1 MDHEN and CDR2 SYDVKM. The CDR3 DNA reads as TGTGCCAGCAGCCCTTTAGGGGATACGCAGTATTTT. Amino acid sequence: CASSPLGDTQYF. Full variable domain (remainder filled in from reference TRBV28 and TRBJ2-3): DVKVTQSSRYLVKRTGEKVFLECVQDMDHENMFWYRQDPGLGLRLIYFSYDVKMKEKGDIPEGYSVSREKKERFSLILESASTNQTSMYLCASSPLGDTQYFGPGTRLTVL.

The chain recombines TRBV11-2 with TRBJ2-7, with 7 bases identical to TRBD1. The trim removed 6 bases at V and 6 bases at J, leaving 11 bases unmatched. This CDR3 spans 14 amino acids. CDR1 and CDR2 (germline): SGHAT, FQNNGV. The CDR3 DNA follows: TGTGCCAGCAGACCGGGGACAGCGGCTTCCGAGCAGTACTTC. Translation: CASRPGTAASEQYF.

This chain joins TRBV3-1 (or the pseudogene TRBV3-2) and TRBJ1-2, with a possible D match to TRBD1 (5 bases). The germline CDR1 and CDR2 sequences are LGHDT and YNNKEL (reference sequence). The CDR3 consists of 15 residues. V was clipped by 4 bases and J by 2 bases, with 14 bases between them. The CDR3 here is CASSPGTDPNYGYTF. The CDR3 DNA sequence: TGTGCCAGCAGCCCTGGGACGGACCCAAACTATGGCTACACCTTC.

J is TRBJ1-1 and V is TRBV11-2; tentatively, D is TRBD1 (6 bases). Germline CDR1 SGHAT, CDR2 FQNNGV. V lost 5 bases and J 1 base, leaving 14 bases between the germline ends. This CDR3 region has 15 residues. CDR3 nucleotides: TGTGCCAGCAGCCGCCTGGGGGGCGCGAACACTGAAGCTTTCTTT. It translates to CASSRLGGANTEAFF. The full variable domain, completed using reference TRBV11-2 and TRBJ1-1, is EAGVAQSPRYKIIEKRQSVAFWCNPISGHATLYWYQQILGQGPKLLIQFQNNGVVDDSQLPKDRFSAERLKGVDSTLKIQPAKLEDSAVYLCASSRLGGANTEAFFGQGTRLTVV.

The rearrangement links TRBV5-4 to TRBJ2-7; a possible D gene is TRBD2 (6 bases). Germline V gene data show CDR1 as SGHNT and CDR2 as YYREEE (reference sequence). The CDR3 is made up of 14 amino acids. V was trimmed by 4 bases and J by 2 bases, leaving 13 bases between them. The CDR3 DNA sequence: TGTGCCAGCAGCCGGGACTCAACTACCTACGAGCAGTACTTC. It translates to CASSRDSTTYEQYF.

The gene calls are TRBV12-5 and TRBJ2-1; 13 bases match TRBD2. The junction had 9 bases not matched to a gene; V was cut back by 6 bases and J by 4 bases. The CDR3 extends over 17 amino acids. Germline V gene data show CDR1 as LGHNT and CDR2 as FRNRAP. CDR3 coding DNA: TGTGCTAGTGGGCCGGCCACTAGCGGGAGGGGTTACAATGAGCAGTTCTTC. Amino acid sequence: CASGPATSGRGYNEQFF. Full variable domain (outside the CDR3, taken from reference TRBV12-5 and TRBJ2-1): DARVTQTPRHKVTEMGQEVTMRCQPILGHNTVFWYRQTMMQGLELLAYFRNRAPLDDSGMPKDRFSAEMPDATLATLKIQPSEPRDSAVYFCASGPATSGRGYNEQFFGPGTRLTVL.

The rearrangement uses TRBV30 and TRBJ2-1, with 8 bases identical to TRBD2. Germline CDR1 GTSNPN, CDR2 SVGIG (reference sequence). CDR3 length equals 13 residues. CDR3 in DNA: TGTGCAGAAAAGCGGGAGTGGTCCAATGAGCAGTTCTTC. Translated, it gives CAEKREWSNEQFF.

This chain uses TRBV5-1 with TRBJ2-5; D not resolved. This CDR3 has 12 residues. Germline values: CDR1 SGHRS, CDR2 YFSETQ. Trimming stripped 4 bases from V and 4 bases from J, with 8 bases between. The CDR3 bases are TGCGCCAGCAGCCTCTTACTAGAGACCCAGTACTTC. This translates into CASSLLLETQYF.

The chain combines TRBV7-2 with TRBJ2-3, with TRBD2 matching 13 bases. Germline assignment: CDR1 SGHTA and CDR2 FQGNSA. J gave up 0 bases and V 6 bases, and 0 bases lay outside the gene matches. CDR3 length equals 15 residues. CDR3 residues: CASRTSGGSTDTQYF. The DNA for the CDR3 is TGTGCCAGCAGGACTAGCGGGGGGAGCACAGATACGCAGTATTTT.

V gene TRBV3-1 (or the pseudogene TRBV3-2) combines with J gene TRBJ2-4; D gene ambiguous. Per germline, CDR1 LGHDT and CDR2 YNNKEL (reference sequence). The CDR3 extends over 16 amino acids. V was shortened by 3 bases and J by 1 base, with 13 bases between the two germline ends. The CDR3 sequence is CASSHRAAGAKNIQYF. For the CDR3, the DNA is TGTGCCAGCAGCCATAGAGCCGCCGGGGCCAAAAACATTCAGTACTTC.

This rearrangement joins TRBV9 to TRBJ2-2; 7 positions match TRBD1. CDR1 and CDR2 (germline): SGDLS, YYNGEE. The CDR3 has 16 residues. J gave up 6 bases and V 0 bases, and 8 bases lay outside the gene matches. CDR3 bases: TGTGCCAGCAGCGTAGACGGGACAGTACGGGCCGGGGAGCTGTTTTTT. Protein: CASSVDGTVRAGELFF.

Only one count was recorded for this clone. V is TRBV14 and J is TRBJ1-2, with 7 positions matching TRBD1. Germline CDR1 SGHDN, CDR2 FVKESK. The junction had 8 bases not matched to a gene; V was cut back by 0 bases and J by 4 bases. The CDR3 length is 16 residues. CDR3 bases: TGTGCCAGCAGCCAAGATTGGGGCAGGGGGGCCTATGGCTACACCTTC. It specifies CASSQDWGRGAYGYTF.

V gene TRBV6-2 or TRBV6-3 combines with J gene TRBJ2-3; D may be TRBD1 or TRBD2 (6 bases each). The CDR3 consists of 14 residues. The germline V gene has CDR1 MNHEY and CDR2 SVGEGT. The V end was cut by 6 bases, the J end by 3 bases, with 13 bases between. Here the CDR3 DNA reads TGTGCCAGCAGCCAACAGGGAGGAACAGATACGCAGTATTTT. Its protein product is CASSQQGGTDTQYF.

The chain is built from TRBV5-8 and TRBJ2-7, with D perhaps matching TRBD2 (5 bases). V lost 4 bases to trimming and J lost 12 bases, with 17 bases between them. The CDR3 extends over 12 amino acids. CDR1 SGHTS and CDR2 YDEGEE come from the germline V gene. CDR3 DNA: TGTGCCAGCAGCCACCAATACTACGAGGGGTACTTC. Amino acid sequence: CASSHQYYEGYF. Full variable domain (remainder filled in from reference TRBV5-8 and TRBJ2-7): EAGVTQSPTHLIKTRGQQATLRCSPISGHTSVYWYQQALGLGLQFLLWYDEGEERNRGNFPPRFSGRQFPNYSSELNVNALELEDSALYLCASSHQYYEGYFGPGTRLTVT.

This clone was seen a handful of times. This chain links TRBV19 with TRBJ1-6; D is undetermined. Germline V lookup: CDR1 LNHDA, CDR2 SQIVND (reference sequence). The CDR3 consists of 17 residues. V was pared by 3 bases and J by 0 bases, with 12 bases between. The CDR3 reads CASSIDRVTSYNSPLHF. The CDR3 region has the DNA TGTGCCAGTAGTATCGACCGGGTCACCTCCTATAATTCACCCCTCCACTTT.

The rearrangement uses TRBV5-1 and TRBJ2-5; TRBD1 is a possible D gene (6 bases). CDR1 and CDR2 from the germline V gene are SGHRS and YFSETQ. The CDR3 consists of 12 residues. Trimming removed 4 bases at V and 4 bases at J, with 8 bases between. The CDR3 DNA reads TGCGCCAGCAGCGTACAGGGAGAGACCCAGTACTTC. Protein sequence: CASSVQGETQYF.

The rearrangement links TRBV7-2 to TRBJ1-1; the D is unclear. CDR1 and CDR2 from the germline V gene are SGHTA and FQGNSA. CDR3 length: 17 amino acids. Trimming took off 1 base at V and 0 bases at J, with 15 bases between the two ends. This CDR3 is CASSLVGYRFMNTEAFF. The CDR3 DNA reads TGTGCCAGCAGCTTAGTAGGGTACCGATTCATGAACACTGAAGCTTTCTTT.

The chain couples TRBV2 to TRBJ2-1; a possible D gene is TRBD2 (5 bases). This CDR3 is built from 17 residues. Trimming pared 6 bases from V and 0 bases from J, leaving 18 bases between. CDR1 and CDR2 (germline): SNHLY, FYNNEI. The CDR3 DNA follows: TGTGCCAGCAGCTCGGGAAAAAATACGGGCTCCTACAATGAGCAGTTCTTC. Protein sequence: CASSSGKNTGSYNEQFF.

The CDR3 bases are TGCAGTGCTACCCGGCAAGATGGCTACACCTTC. It encodes CSATRQDGYTF. The chain joins TRBV20-1 to TRBJ1-2, with D unclear. Trimming took 4 bases from V and 6 from J, leaving 9 bases between them. Germline CDR1 DFQATT, CDR2 SNEGSKA (reference sequence). The CDR3 length is 11 residues.

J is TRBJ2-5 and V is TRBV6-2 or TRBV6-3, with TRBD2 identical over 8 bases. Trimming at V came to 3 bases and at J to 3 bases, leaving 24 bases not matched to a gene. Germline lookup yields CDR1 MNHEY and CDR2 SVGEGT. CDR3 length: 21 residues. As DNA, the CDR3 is TGTGCCAGCAGTTATCCTTCGGGTGGTCGAGCGGGAGAAGAAAAAAAAGAGACCCAGTACTTC. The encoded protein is CASSYPSGGRAGEEKKETQYF.

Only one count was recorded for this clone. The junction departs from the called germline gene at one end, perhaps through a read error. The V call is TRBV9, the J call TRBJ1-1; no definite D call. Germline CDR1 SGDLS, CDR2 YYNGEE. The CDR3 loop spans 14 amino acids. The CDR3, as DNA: TGTGCCAGCAGCGTCACCTCCGGGAACCCTGAAGCTTTCTTT. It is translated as CASSVTSGNPEAFF.

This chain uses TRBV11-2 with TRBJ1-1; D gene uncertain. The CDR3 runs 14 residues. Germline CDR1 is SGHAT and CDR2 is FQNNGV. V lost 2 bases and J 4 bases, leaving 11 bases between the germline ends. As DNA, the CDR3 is TGTGCCAGCAGCTTATTGGAATTGGGCACTGAAGCTTTCTTT. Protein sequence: CASSLLELGTEAFF.

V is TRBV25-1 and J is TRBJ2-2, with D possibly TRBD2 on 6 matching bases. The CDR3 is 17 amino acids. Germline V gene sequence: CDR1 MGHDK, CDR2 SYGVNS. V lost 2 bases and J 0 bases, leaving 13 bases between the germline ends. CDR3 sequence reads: CASSERLALANTGELFF. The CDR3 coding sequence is TGTGCCAGCAGTGAAAGGCTAGCGCTCGCGAACACCGGGGAGCTGTTTTTT. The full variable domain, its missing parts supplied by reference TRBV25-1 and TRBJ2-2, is EADIYQTPRYLVIGTGKKITLECSQTMGHDKMYWYQQDPGMELHLIHYSYGVNSTEKGDLSSESTVSRIRTEHFPLTLESARPSHTSQYLCASSERLALANTGELFFGEGSRLTVL.

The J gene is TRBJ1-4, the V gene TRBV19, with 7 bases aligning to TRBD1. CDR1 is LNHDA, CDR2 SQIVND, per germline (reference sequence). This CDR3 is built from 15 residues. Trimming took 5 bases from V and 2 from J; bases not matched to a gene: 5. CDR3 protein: CASSRDRATNEKLFF. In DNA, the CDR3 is TGTGCCAGTAGTCGCGACAGGGCGACTAATGAAAAACTGTTTTTT.

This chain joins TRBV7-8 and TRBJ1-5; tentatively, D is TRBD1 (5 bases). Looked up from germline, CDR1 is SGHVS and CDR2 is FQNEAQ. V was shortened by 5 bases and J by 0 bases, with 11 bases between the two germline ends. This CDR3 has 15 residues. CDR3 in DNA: TGTGCCAGCAGCGTACAGGTAGATAGCAATCAGCCCCAGCATTTT. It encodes CASSVQVDSNQPQHF.